These 16 T cell receptor beta chains were sequenced from one sample in a study of shared clonotypes between healthy human individuals. The assay was immunoSEQ multiplex PCR, and TCRdb's table has in-frame clones only and misses some. Among some 1,400,000 clones listed, more than 95% were seen once. Input material: naive CD4+ T cells sorted from blood. Subset denoted: CD45RA+ positively selected. Receptor source: a young man in good health.

As concerns this clone: The same CDR3 can be traced to other DNA sequences in this sample. The CDR3 spells CAISESKGYEQYF. CDR3 nucleotides: TGTGCCATCAGTGAGTCTAAGGGCTACGAGCAGTACTTC. The V and J genes are TRBV10-3 and TRBJ2-7; D unresolved. This CDR3 contains 13 residues. The V end was cut by 0 bases, the J end by 3 bases, with 6 bases between. Germline V gene sequence: CDR1 ENHRY, CDR2 SYGVKD.

This clone was counted once. This rearrangement joins TRBV28 to TRBJ2-1; possibly TRBD2 for D (5 bases). The ends were cut back, 8 bases at V and 7 bases at J, with 9 bases in the middle. The CDR3 covers 11 residues. The germline CDR1 and CDR2 sequences are MDHEN and SYDVKM. In DNA, the CDR3 is TGTGCCAGCGTCTCGGGGAATGAGCAGTTCTTC. This encodes CASVSGNEQFF. Drawing the rest from reference TRBV28 and TRBJ2-1, the complete variable domain is DVKVTQSSRYLVKRTGEKVFLECVQDMDHENMFWYRQDPGLGLRLIYFSYDVKMKEKGDIPEGYSVSREKKERFSLILESASTNQTSMYLCASVSGNEQFFGPGTRLTVL.

Notes on this clone: At the DNA level, this CDR3 is encoded by other sequences in the same sample as well. The chain couples TRBV18 to TRBJ2-7, with 15 bases lining up with TRBD2. V was pared by 3 bases and J by 4 bases, with 4 bases of the junction left unmatched. Germline V lookup: CDR1 KGHSH, CDR2 LQKENI. This CDR3 contains 16 residues. Here the CDR3 DNA reads TGTGCCAGCTCACCGGGACTAGCGGGAGGCGGGTACGAGCAGTACTTC. Encoded protein: CASSPGLAGGGYEQYF.

The V call is TRBV5-1, the J call TRBJ2-1; 9 bases align to TRBD2. The V and J ends lost 5 bases and 6 bases, in that order; junction bases with no gene match: 6. The CDR3 runs 14 residues. Germline loops: CDR1 SGHRS, CDR2 YFSETQ. The DNA for the CDR3 is TGCGCCAGCAGGCCTCAGACTAGCGGCAATGAGCAGTTCTTC. Protein sequence: CASRPQTSGNEQFF.

V is TRBV4-3 and J is TRBJ2-6, with a tentative D call TRBD1 (5 bases). V was pared by 4 bases and J by 0 bases, with 10 bases between. The CDR3 sequence is 16 residues long. Germline values: CDR1 LGHNA, CDR2 YSLEER. The CDR3 DNA sequence: TGCGCCAGCAGCCCGACAGTTCCCTCTGGGGCCAACGTCCTGACTTTC. It translates to CASSPTVPSGANVLTF.

V usage is TRBV7-9 and J usage is TRBJ1-1; the D is unclear. In germline, CDR1 is SEHNR, CDR2 FQNEAQ (reference sequence). The CDR3 runs 11 residues. V was pared by 4 bases and J by 3 bases, with 3 bases between. The CDR3 sequence is CASSSDTEAFF. CDR3 DNA sequence: TGTGCCAGCAGCTCGGACACTGAAGCTTTCTTT. Filled out from reference TRBV7-9 and TRBJ1-1, the complete variable domain reads DTGVSQNPRHKITKRGQNVTFRCDPISEHNRLYWYRQTLGQGPEFLTYFQNEAQLEKSRLLSDRFSAERPKGSFSTLEIQRTEQGDSAMYLCASSSDTEAFFGQGTRLTVV.

The chain uses TRBV9 and TRBJ2-1, with TRBD2 as a possible D gene (6 bases). The CDR3 contains 14 residues. Trimming cost V 4 bases and J 8 bases, with 16 bases left between them. Per germline, CDR1 SGDLS and CDR2 YYNGEE. CDR3 loop: CASSIRVSGDEQFF. CDR3 nucleotide sequence: TGTGCCAGCAGCATCCGGGTGTCGGGGGATGAGCAGTTCTTC. Variable domain in full (rest from reference TRBV9 and TRBJ2-1): DSGVTQTPKHLITATGQRVTLRCSPRSGDLSVYWYQQSLDQGLQFLIQYYNGEERAKGNILERFSAQQFPDLHSELNLSSLELGDSALYFCASSIRVSGDEQFFGPGTRLTVL.

To note about this clone: This same CDR3 is encoded by further DNA sequences in the sample. The genes are TRBV19 and TRBJ1-2; D is unresolved. Germline-derived CDR1 and CDR2 are LNHDA and SQIVND (reference sequence). This CDR3 comprises 13 residues. Between the trimmed V and J ends, which lost 5 bases and 0 bases, there was a span of 7 bases. The DNA of the CDR3 is TGTGCCAGTAGTCGGGGTTCTAACTATGGCTACACCTTC. It yields the protein CASSRGSNYGYTF.

As to this clone: Distinct nucleotide sequences in the sample also encode this CDR3. The chain recombines TRBV5-4 with TRBJ2-1; no clear D. The CDR3 length is 15 residues. The germline V and J ends were trimmed by 0 bases and 1 base, with 8 bases remaining between them. Germline CDR1 reads SGHNT; CDR2 reads YYREEE (reference sequence). This CDR3 reads CASSLGADSYNEQFF. The CDR3 DNA sequence: TGTGCCAGCAGCTTGGGAGCAGATTCCTACAATGAGCAGTTCTTC.

V and J are TRBV28 and TRBJ2-2, with TRBD2 as a possible D gene (5 bases). The CDR3 extends over 15 amino acids. Germline V gives CDR1 MDHEN, CDR2 SYDVKM. Trimming stripped 6 bases from V and 9 bases from J, with 20 bases between. The DNA of the CDR3 is TGTGCCAGCAGCCTCAGCGGCCAATTTTTCCGGGAGCTGTTTTTT. Its protein product is CASSLSGQFFRELFF.

The chain joins TRBV28 to TRBJ2-2, with D possibly TRBD2 on 6 matching bases. This CDR3 is built from 12 residues. V was trimmed by 6 bases and J by 5 bases, leaving 7 bases between them. Germline V CDR1 and CDR2: MDHEN, SYDVKM. CDR3: CASREGTGELFF. DNA of the CDR3: TGTGCCAGCAGGGAGGGAACCGGGGAGCTGTTTTTT.

This CDR3 is CASSLVVGAGSTDTQYF. The CDR3 nucleotides are TGCGCCAGCAGCTTGGTGGTAGGGGCGGGAAGCACAGATACGCAGTATTTT. The chain couples TRBV5-1 to TRBJ2-3; D possibly corresponds to TRBD2 (6 bases). CDR1 SGHRS and CDR2 YFSETQ come from the germline V gene. The CDR3 runs 17 residues. V lost 0 bases and J 0 bases, leaving 14 bases between the germline ends.

In its sample, this clone was seen once. This chain uses TRBV7-9 with TRBJ2-4; TRBD1 matches 11 bases. The CDR3 loop spans 15 amino acids. Germline CDR1 reads SEHNR; CDR2 reads FQNEAQ (reference sequence). Trimming cost V 3 bases and J 8 bases; bases outside gene matches: 6. The CDR3 bases are TGTGCCAGCAGCTTCCCCGGGACAGGGGGGGACATTCAGTACTTC. It encodes CASSFPGTGGDIQYF.

This sequence joins TRBV30 and TRBJ2-7, with 10 nucleotides matching TRBD2. Looked up from germline, CDR1 is GTSNPN and CDR2 is SVGIG (reference sequence). The J segment lost 2 bases and the V segment lost 4 bases, leaving 8 bases of the junction unmatched. CDR3 size: 15 residues. DNA of the CDR3: TGTGCCTGGATCAAACTAGCGGGGACCGCCTACGAGCAGTACTTC. Its translation: CAWIKLAGTAYEQYF.

The chain links TRBV14 to TRBJ1-1, with D perhaps matching TRBD1 (6 bases). V lost 1 base to trimming and J lost 6 bases, with 12 bases between them. This CDR3 spans 14 amino acids. Germline V CDR1 and CDR2: SGHDN, FVKESK. This CDR3 reads CASSQVRGPSEAFF. The CDR3 DNA sequence: TGTGCCAGCAGCCAAGTCAGGGGACCATCTGAAGCTTTCTTT. Full variable domain (remainder filled in from reference TRBV14 and TRBJ1-1): EAGVTQFPSHSVIEKGQTVTLRCDPISGHDNLYWYRRVMGKEIKFLLHFVKESKQDESGMPNNRFLAERTGGTYSTLKVQPAELEDSGVYFCASSQVRGPSEAFFGQGTRLTVV.

This clone has just one count. The CDR3: CAGRGSYEQYF. CDR3 nucleotides: TGTGCCGGCCGAGGGTCTTACGAGCAGTACTTC. The chain uses TRBV30 and TRBJ2-7, with D possibly being TRBD2 (5 bases). V lost 8 bases to trimming and J lost 4 bases, with 12 bases between them. From germline, CDR1 is GTSNPN and CDR2 SVGIG (reference sequence). The CDR3 is made up of 11 amino acids.